One sample yielded the 15 T cell receptor beta chains listed below, sequenced in a study of Ad26.COV2.S vaccination and SARS-CoV-2 variants. Using immunoSEQ multiplex PCR, the repertoire was profiled, and TCRdb retains in-frame clones only, with some absent. The profile shows a few hundred thousand clones, around 87% of them singletons. Treatment: 15 to 20 received Ad26.COV2.S at low or high dose, single or two shots; several received placebo; per-sample allocation not given. At day 63 after the first vaccine or placebo injection, samples were drawn. Sequences were derived from peripheral blood, sampled in a trial of Ad26.COV2.S vaccine versus placebo. Source of these receptors: a person aged 18-65 years who received the Ad26.COV2.S COVID-19 vaccine or a placebo.

The genes are TRBV5-1 and TRBJ1-2; D unclear. V lost 4 bases to trimming and J lost 4 bases, with 11 bases between them. The CDR3 is 13 residues long. Germline CDR1 is SGHRS and CDR2 is YFSETQ. Written as DNA, the CDR3 is TGCGCCAGCAGCGACAAGAGGGCCTATGGCTACACCTTC. Its protein is CASSDKRAYGYTF.

The J gene is TRBJ1-4, the V gene TRBV6-6; a possible D gene is TRBD1 (6 bases). CDR1 and CDR2 from the germline V gene are MNHNY and SVGAGI (reference sequence). Trimming left V 6 bases short and J 7 bases short, with 12 bases between. The CDR3 is made up of 13 amino acids. The CDR3: CASRAGAVEKLFF. In DNA form, the CDR3 reads TGTGCCAGCAGGGCGGGGGCGGTTGAAAAACTGTTTTTT.

V usage is TRBV7-8 and J usage is TRBJ1-1; D is ambiguous. This CDR3 is built from 14 residues. Trimming left V 1 base short and J 6 bases short, with 12 bases between. Germline CDR1 reads SGHVS; CDR2 reads FQNEAQ. This chain's CDR3 is CASSLEPRGAEAFF. CDR3 nucleotides: TGTGCCAGCAGCTTAGAACCTCGAGGCGCTGAAGCTTTCTTT.

The chain is built from TRBV11-3 and TRBJ2-1, with TRBD2 matching over 11 bases. CDR1 is SGHNT, CDR2 YENEEA, per germline. CDR3 size: 18 residues. Unmatched junction bases numbered 10, after V lost 1 base and J lost 5 bases. CDR3 DNA sequence: TGTGCCAGCAGCTTAGGGGATAGACTAGCGGGGATACACAATGAGCAGTTCTTC. As protein: CASSLGDRLAGIHNEQFF.

This chain connects TRBV30 to TRBJ2-4, with D possibly matching TRBD2 (6 bases). The CDR3 spans 16 residues. CDR1 is GTSNPN, CDR2 SVGIG, per germline (reference sequence). Trimming pared 3 bases from V and 1 base from J, leaving 16 bases between. The CDR3 sequence: CAWSLRGFSAKNIQYF. The CDR3 DNA reads TGTGCCTGGAGCCTACGGGGGTTCTCTGCCAAAAACATTCAGTACTTC.

J is TRBJ1-2 and V is TRBV6-5; maybe TRBD1 (6 bases). Germline CDR1 MNHEY, CDR2 SVGAGI. The CDR3 extends over 16 amino acids. The ends were cut back, 4 bases at V and 2 bases at J, with 17 bases in the middle. CDR3 residues: CASSSLGGGENYGYTF. For the CDR3, the DNA is TGTGCCAGCAGTTCCTTAGGGGGGGGAGAGAACTATGGCTACACCTTC.

The chain has TRBV19 and TRBJ2-6; D is possibly TRBD2 (6 bases). V lost 5 bases and J lost 3, with 14 bases in between. Germline-derived CDR1 and CDR2 are LNHDA and SQIVND (reference sequence). The CDR3 consists of 16 residues. As DNA, the CDR3 is TGTGCCAGTAGTGCCCCCGGAGGGTTTGGGGCCAACGTCCTGACTTTC. This codes for CASSAPGGFGANVLTF.

V and J are TRBV5-1 and TRBJ2-7, with TRBD1 matching 9 bases. Germline assignment: CDR1 SGHRS and CDR2 YFSETQ. V was clipped by 3 bases and J by 4 bases; unmatched bases: 5. The CDR3 has 14 amino acids. CDR3 DNA: TGCGCCAGCAGCTCCGGGACAGGGAATTACGAGCAGTACTTC. Protein: CASSSGTGNYEQYF. The variable domain in full, completed from reference TRBV5-1 and TRBJ2-7, reads KAGVTQTPRYLIKTRGQQVTLSCSPISGHRSVSWYQQTPGQGLQFLFEYFSETQRNKGNFPGRFSGRQFSNSRSEMNVSTLELGDSALYLCASSSGTGNYEQYFGPGTRLTVT.

The V call is TRBV3-1 (or the pseudogene TRBV3-2), the J call TRBJ2-7, with TRBD2 matching 10 bases. In germline, CDR1 is LGHDT, CDR2 YNNKEL (reference sequence). The CDR3 is 14 residues long. The J segment lost 2 bases and the V segment lost 4 bases, leaving 2 bases of the junction unmatched. The CDR3: CASSPSGGAYEQYF. The CDR3 DNA follows: TGTGCCAGCAGCCCTAGCGGGGGTGCCTACGAGCAGTACTTC.

The chain couples TRBV11-3 to TRBJ2-3; 9 nucleotides align to TRBD2. The V gene end was trimmed by 5 bases and the J gene end by 7 bases; junction bases not matched to a gene: 4. Germline V gene data show CDR1 as SGHNT and CDR2 as YENEEA. The CDR3 is 13 residues long. DNA for the CDR3: TGTGCCAGCAGCCCTAGCGGGGATAATACGCAGTATTTT. It codes for CASSPSGDNTQYF. Together with reference TRBV11-3 and TRBJ2-3, the CDR3 gives the full variable domain: EAGVVQSPRYKIIEKKQPVAFWCNPISGHNTLYWYLQNLGQGPELLIRYENEEAVDDSQLPKDRFSAERLKGVDSTLKIQPAELGDSAVYLCASSPSGDNTQYFGPGTRLTVL.

The sample holds a few counts of this clone. This chain joins TRBV5-8 and TRBJ2-7; D may correspond to TRBD1 or TRBD2 (5 bases each). This CDR3 is 13 amino acids long. With 4 bases removed from V and 4 bases from J, the gap between germline ends came to 12 bases. Germline lookup yields CDR1 SGHTS and CDR2 YDEGEE. The CDR3 region has the DNA TGTGCCAGCAGCCGGGGCCGTGGGTACGAGCAGTACTTC. The encoded protein is CASSRGRGYEQYF.

The CDR3 DNA follows: TGTGCCACCAGCAGATTCACAGGGGGCACCGCCTACGAGCAGTACTTC. It translates to CATSRFTGGTAYEQYF. This chain links TRBV15 with TRBJ2-7, with TRBD1 matching 9 bases. The germline gives CDR1 LNHNV, CDR2 YYDKDF (reference sequence). The CDR3 totals 16 residues. Losses at the gene ends were 2 bases for V and 2 bases for J; bases not matched to a gene: 7.

The chain employs TRBV9 and TRBJ2-3, with no clear D. The CDR3 spans 12 residues. V gave up 3 bases and J gave up 5 bases, with 7 bases separating them. CDR1 is SGDLS, CDR2 YYNGEE, per germline. The CDR3 spells CASSESLDTQYF. CDR3 coding DNA: TGTGCCAGCAGCGAGTCCTTAGATACGCAGTATTTT.

The chain links TRBV10-3 to TRBJ1-6; tentatively, D is TRBD1 (5 bases). Germline V gene sequence: CDR1 ENHRY, CDR2 SYGVKD. The CDR3 is 19 residues long. Trimming shortened V by 4 bases and J by 5 bases, and 24 bases separated the two germline ends. CDR3: CAISGGTHLDPRNNSPLHF. CDR3 DNA sequence: TGTGCCATCAGTGGTGGGACGCATCTCGACCCTAGAAATAATTCACCCCTCCACTTT.

This clone was counted between two and nine times. The chain joins TRBV2 to TRBJ1-5; D is unclear. The CDR3 spans 14 residues. The germline V gene encodes CDR1 SNHLY and CDR2 FYNNEI. V was shortened by 6 bases and J by 6 bases, with 15 bases between the two germline ends. The CDR3 nucleotides read TGTGCCAGCAGCTACCGGGCCCTCGGTCAGCCCCAGCATTTT. Translating gives CASSYRALGQPQHF.